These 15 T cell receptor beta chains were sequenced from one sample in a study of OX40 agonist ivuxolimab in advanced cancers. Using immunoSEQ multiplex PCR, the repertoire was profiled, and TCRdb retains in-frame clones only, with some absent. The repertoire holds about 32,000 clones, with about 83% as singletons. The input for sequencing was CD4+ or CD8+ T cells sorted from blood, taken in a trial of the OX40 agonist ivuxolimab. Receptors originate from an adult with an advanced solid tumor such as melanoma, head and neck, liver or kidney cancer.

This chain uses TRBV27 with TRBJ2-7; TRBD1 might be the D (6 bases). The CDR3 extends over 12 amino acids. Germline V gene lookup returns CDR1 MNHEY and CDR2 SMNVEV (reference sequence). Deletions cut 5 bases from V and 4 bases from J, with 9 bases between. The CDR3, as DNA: TGTGCCAGCAGTCCTGGACAGTACGAGCAGTACTTC. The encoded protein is CASSPGQYEQYF.

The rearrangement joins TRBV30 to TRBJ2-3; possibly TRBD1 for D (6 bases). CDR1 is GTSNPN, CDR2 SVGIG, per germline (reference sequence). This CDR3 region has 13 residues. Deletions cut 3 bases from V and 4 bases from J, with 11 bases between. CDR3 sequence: CAWRGRGPDTQYF. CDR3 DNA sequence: TGTGCCTGGAGGGGCAGGGGACCAGATACGCAGTATTTT.

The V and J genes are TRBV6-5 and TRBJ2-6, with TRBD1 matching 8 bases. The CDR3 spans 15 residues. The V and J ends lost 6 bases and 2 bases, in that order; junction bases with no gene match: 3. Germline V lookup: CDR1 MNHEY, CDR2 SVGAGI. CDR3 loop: CASSATGAGANVLTF. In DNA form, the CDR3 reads TGTGCCAGCAGCGCGACAGGGGCTGGGGCCAACGTCCTGACTTTC.

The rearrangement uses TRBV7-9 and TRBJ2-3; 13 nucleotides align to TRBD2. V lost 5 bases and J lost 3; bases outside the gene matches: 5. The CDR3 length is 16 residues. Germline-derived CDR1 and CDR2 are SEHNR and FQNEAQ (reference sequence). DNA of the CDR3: TGTGCCAGCAGCCCCGGACTAGCGGGAGTGACAGATACGCAGTATTTT. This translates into CASSPGLAGVTDTQYF.

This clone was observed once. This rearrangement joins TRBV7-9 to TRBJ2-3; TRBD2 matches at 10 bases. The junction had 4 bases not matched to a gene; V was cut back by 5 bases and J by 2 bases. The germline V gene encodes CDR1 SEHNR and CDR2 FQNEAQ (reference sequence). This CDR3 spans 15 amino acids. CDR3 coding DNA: TGTGCCAGCAGCCCGAGCGGGGGGGCCACAGATACGCAGTATTTT. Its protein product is CASSPSGGATDTQYF.

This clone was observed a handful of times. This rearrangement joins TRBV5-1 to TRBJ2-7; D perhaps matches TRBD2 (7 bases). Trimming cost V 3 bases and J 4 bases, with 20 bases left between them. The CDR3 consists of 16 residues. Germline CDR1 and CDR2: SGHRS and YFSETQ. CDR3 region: CASSSRGGPSWYEQYF. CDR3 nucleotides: TGCGCCAGCAGCTCTAGGGGGGGGCCCTCGTGGTACGAGCAGTACTTC.

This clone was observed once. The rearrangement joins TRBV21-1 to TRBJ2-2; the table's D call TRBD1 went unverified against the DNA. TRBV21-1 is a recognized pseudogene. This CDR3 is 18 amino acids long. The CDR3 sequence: CASSKGEQGACKAGELFF. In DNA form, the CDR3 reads TGTGCCAGCAGCAAAGGCGAACAGGGGGCCTGTAAGGCCGGGGAGCTGTTTTTT.

The DNA of the CDR3 is TGTGCCAGCAGCCCGTGGACTAGCGGTGCCTACGAGCAGTACTTC. Its translation is CASSPWTSGAYEQYF. The chain uses TRBV7-6 and TRBJ2-7; 10 bases are a match to TRBD2. Germline CDR1 and CDR2: SGHVS and FNYEAQ. The CDR3 totals 15 residues. V shed 5 bases and J 2 bases; nucleotides not matched to a gene: 6.

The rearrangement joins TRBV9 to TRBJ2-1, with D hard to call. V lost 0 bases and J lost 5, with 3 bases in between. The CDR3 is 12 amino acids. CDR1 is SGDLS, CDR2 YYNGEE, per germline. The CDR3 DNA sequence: TGTGCCAGCAGCGTAGTCCACAATGAGCAGTTCTTC. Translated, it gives CASSVVHNEQFF.

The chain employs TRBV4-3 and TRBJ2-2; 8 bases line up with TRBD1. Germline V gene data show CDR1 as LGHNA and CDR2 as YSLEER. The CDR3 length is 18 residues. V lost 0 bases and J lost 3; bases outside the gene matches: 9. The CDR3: CASSQDYPGGLDTGELFF. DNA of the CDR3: TGCGCCAGCAGCCAAGATTACCCAGGGGGCCTTGACACCGGGGAGCTGTTTTTT.

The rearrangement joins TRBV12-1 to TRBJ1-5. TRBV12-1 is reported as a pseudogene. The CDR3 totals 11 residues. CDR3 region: CATLGGQPQHF. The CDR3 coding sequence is TGTGCCACCCTGGGGGGTCAGCCCCAGCATTTT.

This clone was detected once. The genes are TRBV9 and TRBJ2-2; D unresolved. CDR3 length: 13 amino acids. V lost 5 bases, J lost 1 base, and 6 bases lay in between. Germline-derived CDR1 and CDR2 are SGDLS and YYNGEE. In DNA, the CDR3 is TGTGCCAGCAGGCTCGGGAACACCGGGGAGCTGTTTTTT. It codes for CASRLGNTGELFF.

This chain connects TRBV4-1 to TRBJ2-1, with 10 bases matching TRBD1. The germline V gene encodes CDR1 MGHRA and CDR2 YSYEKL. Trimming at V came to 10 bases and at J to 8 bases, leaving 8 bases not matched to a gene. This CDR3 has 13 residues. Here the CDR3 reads CAISTGGADEQFF. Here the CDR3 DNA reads TGCGCCATCTCGACAGGGGGCGCGGATGAGCAGTTCTTC.

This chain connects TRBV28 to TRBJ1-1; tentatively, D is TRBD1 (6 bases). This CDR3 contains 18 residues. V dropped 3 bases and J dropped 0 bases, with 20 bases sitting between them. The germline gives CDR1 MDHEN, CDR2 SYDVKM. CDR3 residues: CASSFPPWGQEMNTEAFF. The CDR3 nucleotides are TGTGCCAGCAGTTTCCCTCCTTGGGGGCAGGAAATGAACACTGAAGCTTTCTTT.

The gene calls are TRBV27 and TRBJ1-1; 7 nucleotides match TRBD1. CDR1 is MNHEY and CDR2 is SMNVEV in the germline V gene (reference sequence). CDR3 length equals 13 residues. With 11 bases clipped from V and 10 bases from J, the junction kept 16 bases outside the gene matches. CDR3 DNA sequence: TGTGCCGCAGGAGACAGGGAGGGCCTCGGAGCTTTCTTT. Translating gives CAAGDREGLGAFF.